This record concerns one T cell receptor beta chain sequence. Its antigen is not identified. This record comes from a study of T cell responses to AZD1222 COVID-19 vaccine. Overall study: Recipients boosted at about 4 weeks or about 12 weeks are pooled. The study's findings and limits: Repertoire collection took place solely once the T cell response had peaked. Most donors were white British, females outnumbered males, and clonal diversity was possibly underestimated. Following two doses of AZD1222, Spike-specific TCR breadth and depth rose.

Generated by immunoSEQ multiplex PCR, the TCRdb table keeps only in-frame clones and is missing some. The repertoire holds over 95,000 clones, with around 94% as singletons. Germline-derived CDR1 and CDR2 are SEHNR and FQNEAQ (reference sequence). The CDR3 has 13 amino acids. Between the trimmed V and J ends, which lost 0 bases and 10 bases, there was a span of 7 bases. Sequencing used peripheral blood, obtained on day 0 of AZD1222 vaccination. This TCR came from an adult in good health. This chain uses TRBV7-9 with TRBJ1-6; D unresolved. The CDR3 region is CASSLARWSPLHF. The CDR3 bases are TGTGCCAGCAGCTTAGCGCGGTGGTCACCCCTCCACTTT.